This TCR beta chain came from a study of T cells in Graves' hyperthyroidism and ophthalmopathy. The source material, RNA transcripts, was used to amplify TCR beta CDR3 regions. The HTBI set primed first-round TCR CDR3 RT-PCR. Each CDR3 protein is one row after TCRdb ran MiXCR on the multiplex PCR reads. The sample comprises about 500,000 distinct CDR3 sequences, roughly a sixth of which are singletons, and approximately 32% rests with the top ten. CDR1 and CDR2 from the germline V gene are SQVTM and ANQGSEA. The CDR3 loop spans 13 amino acids. The trim removed 3 bases at V and 7 bases at J, leaving 6 bases unmatched.

The sequence was collected from a woman in her thirties with Graves' ophthalmopathy. The source material was blood. The chain joins TRBV29-1 to TRBJ2-1; 7 positions agree with TRBD1. Here the CDR3 DNA reads TGCAGCGTTGAGTATCAACAGGGGAATGAGCAGTTCTTC. Amino acids: CSVEYQQGNEQFF.